The 8 T cell receptor beta chains reported below all come from one sample, sequenced in a study of graft-versus-host responses after intestinal transplantation. TCRdb's table, derived via immunoSEQ multiplex PCR, lists solely in-frame clones and lacks some. The sample lists under 7,500 clones; approximately 70% were seen once. Intraepithelial and lamina propria lymphocytes were freed from processed graft tissue. The specimen was ileum tissue, collected about 55 days after transplant. The receptors stem from a human patient who received an intestinal transplant, so some T cells may come from the graft donor.

The J gene is TRBJ2-7, the V gene TRBV5-5; 11 bases line up with TRBD1. The CDR3 loop spans 16 amino acids. J lost 6 bases, V lost 2 bases, and 10 bases had no gene match. Germline V gives CDR1 SGHKS, CDR2 YYEKEE (reference sequence). In DNA, the CDR3 is TGTGCCAGCAGCTTCCCAGGGACAGGGGGTACTGGCGAGCAGTACGTC. Amino acid sequence: CASSFPGTGGTGEQYV.

The chain combines TRBV11-2 with TRBJ2-7; the D is unclear. Trimming took off 5 bases at V and 3 bases at J, with 14 bases between the two ends. From germline, CDR1 is SGHAT and CDR2 FQNNGV. CDR3 length: 14 amino acids. The CDR3 sequence: CASSPALPNYEQYV. CDR3 DNA: TGTGCCAGCAGCCCTGCTTTGCCAAACTACGAGCAGTACGTC.

This chain joins TRBV28 and TRBJ2-1; D is possibly TRBD2 (7 bases). The CDR3 length is 14 residues. The germline V gene has CDR1 MDHEN and CDR2 SYDVKM. The V end was cut by 8 bases, the J end by 5 bases, with 16 bases between. The CDR3 sequence is CASLGAGANNEQFF. The CDR3 DNA sequence: TGTGCCAGCCTCGGGGCGGGGGCGAACAATGAGCAGTTCTTC.

Details on this clone: The same CDR3 also results from other DNA sequences found in this sample. J is TRBJ2-1 and V is TRBV9; 8 positions match TRBD2. Per the germline V gene, CDR1 is SGDLS and CDR2 is YYNGEE. The CDR3 covers 15 residues. The trim removed 3 bases at V and 1 base at J, leaving 3 bases unmatched. CDR3 bases: TGTGCCAGCAGCGCGGGAGGGAAGTCCTACAATGAGCAGTTCTTC. It specifies CASSAGGKSYNEQFF.

The chain recombines TRBV27 with TRBJ1-6, with a possible D match to TRBD1 (5 bases). V was clipped by 0 bases and J by 0 bases, with 15 bases between them. The CDR3 totals 19 residues. CDR1 MNHEY and CDR2 SMNVEV come from the germline V gene (reference sequence). The CDR3 region is CASSLSNRPRGSYNSPLHF. The CDR3, as DNA: TGTGCCAGCAGTTTATCGAACAGGCCAAGGGGCTCCTATAATTCACCCCTCCACTTT.

The V gene is TRBV2, the J gene TRBJ2-3; 9 positions match TRBD2. The CDR3 is 14 amino acids. In germline, CDR1 is SNHLY, CDR2 FYNNEI. The ends lost 9 bases at V and 4 bases at J; junction bases unmatched: 8. The CDR3: CASSGGGGADTQYF. The CDR3 coding sequence is TGTGCCAGTAGCGGGGGAGGGGGAGCAGATACGCAGTATTTT.

The rearrangement joins TRBV27 to TRBJ2-2, with unresolved D. Germline CDR1 is MNHEY and CDR2 is SMNVEV (reference sequence). V was cut by 5 bases and J by 2 bases, with 6 bases left in between. The CDR3 has 13 residues. In DNA, the CDR3 is TGTGCCAGCAGTGCGCAAAACACCGGGGAGCTGTTTTTT. It is translated as CASSAQNTGELFF.

The V call is TRBV19, the J call TRBJ2-2; TRBD1 might be the D (8 bases). Germline V gene data show CDR1 as LNHDA and CDR2 as SQIVND (reference sequence). Trimming shortened V by 7 bases and J by 7 bases, and 28 bases separated the two germline ends. The CDR3 is 18 residues long. DNA of the CDR3: TGTGCCAGTACCCCGACCAACCCGGTGACAGGGGAGGGCGGGGAGCTGTTTTTT. It is translated as CASTPTNPVTGEGGELFF.